Here is one T cell receptor beta chain with its context. Its specificity is not known. Germline assignment: CDR1 MNHEY and CDR2 SMNVEV (reference sequence). V lost 3 bases, J lost 1 base, and 9 bases stayed unmatched. The CDR3 sequence is 17 residues long. Data came from immunoSEQ multiplex PCR; TCRdb stores just in-frame clones and leaves some out. Found here are about 81,000 clones, around nine tenths of them singletons; the top ten hold roughly 11%. The sample belongs to a study of T cell responses to AZD1222 COVID-19 vaccine. Notes on the study in general: Repertoires were obtained solely post-peak T cell response. In a largely white British group with more females than males, clonal diversity was possibly underestimated. The span of vaccine-associated CD4 TCRs extended across spike, with dominance at 160-218 and 743-854.

This sequence joins TRBV27 and TRBJ2-1, with TRBD2 matching 7 bases. This TCR derives from an adult who received the AZD1222 COVID-19 vaccine. The input for sequencing was peripheral blood, taken 28 days after the second AZD1222 dose. CDR3 loop: CASSFSRTSQSYNEQFF. The CDR3 nucleotides are TGTGCCAGCAGTTTTTCCCGGACTAGTCAGTCCTACAATGAGCAGTTCTTC.